These T cell receptor beta chains were read from a single sample in a study of blood T cell repertoires in COVID-19. TCRdb keeps only in-frame clones here, not all; method: immunoSEQ multiplex PCR. The sample lists around 110,000 clones, 90% occurring once. The material sequenced was peripheral blood. Source of these receptors: a human donor with active COVID-19. The donor label of this sample is uncertain. CDR3s include the opening cysteine and the closing phenylalanine or tryptophan. Each record gives: J gene, V gene, clone size, D gene, CDR3 DNA, CDR3 protein. D genes are given only for firm matches. Size is omitted from some rows. Given values are once, few, many or a class for expanded clones.

j_call: TRBJ2-1; v_call: TRBV5-8; clone_size: .; d_call: .; cdr3_nt: TGTGCCAGCAGCGTAGACAACTACAATGAGCAGTTCTTC; cdr3_aa: CASSVDNYNEQFF
j_call: TRBJ1-3; v_call: TRBV27; clone_size: many; d_call: TRBD1; cdr3_nt: TGTGCCAGCAGCCCATCCCCTCGGGACAGCGGAGCGAAAGTTGGGAACACCATATATTTT; cdr3_aa: CASSPSPRDSGAKVGNTIYF
j_call: TRBJ2-5; v_call: TRBV27; clone_size: .; d_call: TRBD2; cdr3_nt: TGTGCCAGCAGTACCGGACTAGCGGGGCGCTCGGAGACCCAGTACTTC; cdr3_aa: CASSTGLAGRSETQYF
j_call: TRBJ2-1; v_call: TRBV9; clone_size: .; d_call: TRBD2; cdr3_nt: TGTGCCAGCAGCGTAGCTGGAGGGACTAGCGGGGCGAATGAGCAGTTCTTC; cdr3_aa: CASSVAGGTSGANEQFF
j_call: TRBJ1-3; v_call: TRBV7-6; clone_size: .; d_call: .; cdr3_nt: TGTGCCAGCAGCCGCCGAGGTGGGGGCCTCTCTGGAAACACCATATATTTT; cdr3_aa: CASSRRGGGLSGNTIYF
j_call: TRBJ1-2; v_call: TRBV4-1; clone_size: .; d_call: TRBD1; cdr3_nt: TGCGCCAGCAGCCAAGATCTCCCAGACAGGGTGAGTGGCTACACCTTC; cdr3_aa: CASSQDLPDRVSGYTF
j_call: TRBJ1-2; v_call: TRBV3-1/TRBV3-2; clone_size: once; d_call: .; cdr3_nt: TGTGCCAGCAGCCAAGACCCGAACTATGGCTACACCTTC; cdr3_aa: CASSQDPNYGYTF
j_call: TRBJ1-1; v_call: TRBV7-9; clone_size: .; d_call: .; cdr3_nt: TGTGCCAGCAGCCCCCAGGTGAGGACAAGTCGTTTTAGGAACACTGAAGCTTTCTTT; cdr3_aa: CASSPQVRTSRFRNTEAFF
j_call: TRBJ2-1; v_call: TRBV27; clone_size: .; d_call: TRBD2; cdr3_nt: TGTGCCAGCAGGCAATTGTGGCGGGGGTCCTACAATGAGCAGTTCTTC; cdr3_aa: CASRQLWRGSYNEQFF
j_call: TRBJ1-2; v_call: TRBV18; clone_size: .; d_call: .; cdr3_nt: TGTGCCAGCTCACCGGGGCGGAACTATGGCTACACCTTC; cdr3_aa: CASSPGRNYGYTF
j_call: TRBJ2-5; v_call: TRBV7-8; clone_size: .; d_call: .; cdr3_nt: TGTGCCAGCAGCTTTAGCGGACAAGAGACCCAGTACTTC; cdr3_aa: CASSFSGQETQYF
j_call: TRBJ2-7; v_call: TRBV7-6; clone_size: .; d_call: .; cdr3_nt: TGTGCCAGCAGCTTAGATAGACAGCTTGGGGAGCAGTACTTC; cdr3_aa: CASSLDRQLGEQYF
j_call: TRBJ2-1; v_call: TRBV5-1; clone_size: .; d_call: TRBD1; cdr3_nt: TGCGCCAGCAGCCTGGGACAGGGGATGGATGAGCAGTTCTTC; cdr3_aa: CASSLGQGMDEQFF
j_call: TRBJ1-4; v_call: TRBV4-3; clone_size: .; d_call: .; cdr3_nt: TGCGCCAGCAGCCAAGTTAGGCAGGGAGGATACGGTGAAAAACTGTTTTTT; cdr3_aa: CASSQVRQGGYGEKLFF
j_call: TRBJ2-1; v_call: TRBV18; clone_size: .; d_call: .; cdr3_nt: TGTGCCAGCTCACCACCGTCGACGCAGGGAACATACAATGAGCAGTTCTTC; cdr3_aa: CASSPPSTQGTYNEQFF
j_call: TRBJ2-5; v_call: TRBV11-2; clone_size: .; d_call: TRBD1; cdr3_nt: TGTGCCAGCAGCTTAGGGACCATGGTAGGGGGCTCAGAGACCCAGTACTTC; cdr3_aa: CASSLGTMVGGSETQYF
j_call: TRBJ2-6; v_call: TRBV7-6; clone_size: .; d_call: .; cdr3_nt: TGTGCCAGCAGCTTAGTAATAGTCGGGGCCAACGTCCTGACTTTC; cdr3_aa: CASSLVIVGANVLTF
j_call: TRBJ2-2; v_call: TRBV14; clone_size: .; d_call: TRBD1; cdr3_nt: TGTGCCAGGGACTTTCGGACAGGGGCTGCCGGGGAGCTGTTTTTT; cdr3_aa: CARDFRTGAAGELFF
j_call: TRBJ2-1; v_call: TRBV12-3/TRBV12-4; clone_size: .; d_call: .; cdr3_nt: TGTGCCAGCAGTTCCGGAGGGAAGGATGAGCAGTTCTTC; cdr3_aa: CASSSGGKDEQFF